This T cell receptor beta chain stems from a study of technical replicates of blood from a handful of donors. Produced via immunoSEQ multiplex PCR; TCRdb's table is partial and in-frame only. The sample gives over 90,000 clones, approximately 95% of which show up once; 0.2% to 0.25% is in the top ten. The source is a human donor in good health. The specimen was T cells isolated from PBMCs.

The CDR3 here is CASRRTGARTDTQYF. CDR3 DNA: TGTGCCAGCAGGCGGACAGGGGCCCGCACAGATACGCAGTATTTT. This chain links TRBV27 with TRBJ2-3, with 9 bases matching TRBD1. Germline trimming cut 6 bases from V and 1 base from J; bases unmatched to any gene: 5. Germline CDR1 and CDR2: MNHEY and SMNVEV (reference sequence). The CDR3 runs 15 residues.